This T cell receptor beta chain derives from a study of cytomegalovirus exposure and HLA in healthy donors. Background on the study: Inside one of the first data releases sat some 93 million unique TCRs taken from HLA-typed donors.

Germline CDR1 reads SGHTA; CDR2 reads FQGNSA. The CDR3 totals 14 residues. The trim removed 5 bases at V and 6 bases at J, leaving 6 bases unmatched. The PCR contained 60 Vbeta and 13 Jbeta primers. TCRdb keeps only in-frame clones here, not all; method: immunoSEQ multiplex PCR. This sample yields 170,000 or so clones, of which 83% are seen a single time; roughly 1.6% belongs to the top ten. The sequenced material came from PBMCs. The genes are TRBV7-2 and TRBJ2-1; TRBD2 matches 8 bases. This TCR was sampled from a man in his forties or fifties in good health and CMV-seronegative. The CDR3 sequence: CASSPRTSPNEQFF. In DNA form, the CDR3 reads TGTGCCAGCAGCCCCCGGACTAGCCCCAATGAGCAGTTCTTC.